The rows below give T cell receptor beta chains drawn from one sample of a study of blood T cell repertoires in COVID-19. The table came from immunoSEQ multiplex PCR; TCRdb's copy has only in-frame clones and leaves some out. The sample shows about 130,000 clones, roughly 92% of them seen only once. Sequenced: peripheral blood. These receptors all stem from a man in his forties or fifties with COVID-19, enrolled during active disease. CDR3s include the opening cysteine and the closing phenylalanine or tryptophan. A D gene is named only where the DNA matches it firmly. The listing skips clone size in some rows; elsewhere it reads once, few, many or a size class.

d_gene: TRBD2; abundance: NA; v_gene: TRBV7-9; j_gene: TRBJ2-3; CDR3aa: CASSFSPIAGLTDTQYF; CDR3nt: TGTGCCAGCAGCTTTAGTCCCATAGCGGGATTAACAGATACGCAGTATTTT
d_gene: NA; abundance: few; v_gene: TRBV5-4; j_gene: TRBJ1-5; CDR3aa: CASNLVGQPQHF; CDR3nt: TGTGCCAGCAACCTCGTCGGTCAGCCCCAGCATTTT
d_gene: TRBD1; abundance: NA; v_gene: TRBV7-9; j_gene: TRBJ1-5; CDR3aa: CASSLGTGGNQPQHF; CDR3nt: TGTGCCAGCAGCTTGGGGACAGGGGGTAATCAGCCCCAGCATTTT
d_gene: NA; abundance: NA; v_gene: TRBV5-1; j_gene: TRBJ2-6; CDR3aa: CASSLAAGLLIGANVLTF; CDR3nt: TGCGCCAGCAGCTTGGCCGCGGGACTTCTCATTGGGGCCAACGTCCTGACTTTC
d_gene: NA; abundance: NA; v_gene: TRBV12-5; j_gene: TRBJ2-7; CDR3aa: CASGLTRASHEQYF; CDR3nt: TGTGCTAGTGGTTTGACTAGAGCCTCCCACGAGCAGTACTTC
d_gene: TRBD1; abundance: NA; v_gene: TRBV24-1; j_gene: TRBJ1-5; CDR3aa: CATSDRGQGGNQPQHF; CDR3nt: TGTGCCACCAGTGACCGAGGACAGGGAGGCAATCAGCCCCAGCATTTT
d_gene: NA; abundance: NA; v_gene: TRBV6-5; j_gene: TRBJ2-2; CDR3aa: CASQSTGDTGELFF; CDR3nt: TGTGCCAGTCAATCGACAGGAGACACCGGGGAGCTGTTTTTT
d_gene: NA; abundance: NA; v_gene: TRBV10-3; j_gene: TRBJ1-1; CDR3aa: CAISEDDRAEAFF; CDR3nt: TGTGCCATCAGTGAGGACGACCGGGCTGAAGCTTTCTTT
d_gene: NA; abundance: NA; v_gene: TRBV7-9; j_gene: TRBJ2-1; CDR3aa: CASSLEGLAVLSYNEQFF; CDR3nt: TGTGCCAGCAGCTTAGAGGGGTTAGCGGTCCTATCCTACAATGAGCAGTTCTTC
d_gene: TRBD1; abundance: NA; v_gene: TRBV4-2; j_gene: TRBJ2-2; CDR3aa: CASSPRTGITGELFF; CDR3nt: TGTGCCAGCAGCCCCCGGACAGGGATCACCGGGGAGCTGTTTTTT
d_gene: TRBD2; abundance: NA; v_gene: TRBV5-8; j_gene: TRBJ2-6; CDR3aa: CASPPSGFSGANVLTF; CDR3nt: TGTGCCAGCCCCCCTAGCGGATTTTCTGGGGCCAACGTCCTGACTTTC
d_gene: TRBD1; abundance: NA; v_gene: TRBV19; j_gene: TRBJ2-7; CDR3aa: CASRAGQGYEQYF; CDR3nt: TGTGCCAGTAGGGCGGGACAGGGATACGAGCAGTACTTC
d_gene: NA; abundance: NA; v_gene: TRBV28; j_gene: TRBJ1-5; CDR3aa: CASSNRGRGRNQPQHF; CDR3nt: TGTGCCAGCAGTAATCGAGGGAGGGGCCGCAATCAGCCCCAGCATTTT
d_gene: TRBD1; abundance: NA; v_gene: TRBV4-3; j_gene: TRBJ2-1; CDR3aa: CASSQDGTATYNEQFF; CDR3nt: TGCGCCAGCAGCCAAGACGGGACAGCGACCTACAATGAGCAGTTCTTC
d_gene: TRBD2; abundance: NA; v_gene: TRBV18; j_gene: TRBJ2-2; CDR3aa: CASSLGLAEEGELFF; CDR3nt: TGTGCCAGCTCTCTTGGACTAGCGGAGGAGGGGGAGCTGTTTTTT
d_gene: NA; abundance: few; v_gene: TRBV5-6; j_gene: TRBJ1-2; CDR3aa: CASSLELGADGYTF; CDR3nt: TGTGCCAGCAGCTTGGAGCTAGGGGCGGACGGCTACACCTTC
d_gene: NA; abundance: NA; v_gene: TRBV7-9; j_gene: TRBJ1-3; CDR3aa: CASSPGQGNTIYF; CDR3nt: TGTGCCAGCAGCCCAGGACAGGGAAACACCATATATTTT
d_gene: TRBD2; abundance: NA; v_gene: TRBV4-2; j_gene: TRBJ2-3; CDR3aa: CASSPLGALAGGVF; CDR3nt: TGTGCCAGCAGCCCCCTTGGAGCACTAGCGGGGGGCGTCTTT
d_gene: NA; abundance: NA; v_gene: TRBV28; j_gene: TRBJ2-7; CDR3aa: CASSYLQGSYEQYF; CDR3nt: TGTGCCAGCAGTTACCTACAGGGTAGCTACGAGCAGTACTTC
d_gene: TRBD1; abundance: NA; v_gene: TRBV11-1; j_gene: TRBJ2-5; CDR3aa: CASSSWDRGRETQYF; CDR3nt: TGTGCCAGCAGCTCTTGGGACAGGGGAAGAGAGACCCAGTACTTC
d_gene: NA; abundance: NA; v_gene: TRBV19; j_gene: TRBJ1-1; CDR3aa: CASSVRGGKGTNTEAFF; CDR3nt: TGTGCCAGTAGTGTCCGAGGGGGAAAGGGTACGAACACTGAAGCTTTCTTT
d_gene: NA; abundance: NA; v_gene: TRBV11-2; j_gene: TRBJ1-2; CDR3aa: CASKPPGRFYGYTF; CDR3nt: TGTGCCAGCAAACCCCCCGGCAGGTTCTATGGCTACACCTTC
d_gene: TRBD1; abundance: once; v_gene: TRBV9; j_gene: TRBJ2-3; CDR3aa: CASSLQIGGSDTQYF; CDR3nt: TGTGCCAGCAGCCTACAGATAGGGGGCTCAGATACGCAGTATTTT
d_gene: NA; abundance: once; v_gene: TRBV27; j_gene: TRBJ1-2; CDR3aa: CASSLSGGSYGYTF; CDR3nt: TGTGCCAGCAGTTTATCAGGCGGAAGCTATGGCTACACCTTC
d_gene: NA; abundance: NA; v_gene: TRBV13; j_gene: TRBJ2-6; CDR3aa: CASGTSTGANVLTF; CDR3nt: TGTGCCAGCGGTACTAGCACTGGGGCCAACGTCCTGACTTTC